This T cell receptor beta chain was recorded in a study of early T cells in non-severe SARS-CoV-2 infection. Study-level results: Missing private and CD4 specificities, VDJdb matching favored anti-spike CD8 responses.

For this clonotype: No antigen is known for it.

Individual cDNA molecules received unique molecular identifiers during library preparation. Via MiXCR, TCRdb re-called the 5' RACE reads, giving one row per CDR3 protein. The profile shows around 100,000 distinct CDR3 sequences, roughly 15% of them singletons. The sequencing input was whole blood. The sequence was collected from an adult who was a healthcare worker with PCR-confirmed SARS-CoV-2 infection or an uninfected control (not recorded which).

CDR3 residues: CASSRDTYLPQHF. CDR3 DNA: TGTGCCAGCAGTCGGGACACCTATTTGCCCCAGCATTTT. The chain combines TRBV28 with TRBJ1-5; TRBD1 might be the D (6 bases). Germline CDR1 MDHEN, CDR2 SYDVKM. There are 13 residues in the CDR3. V was cut by 5 bases and J by 9 bases, with 14 bases left in between.